A selection of T cell receptor beta chains follows, all from one sample in a study of identical twins. TCRdb analysed the 5' RACE reads with MiXCR anew, one entry per CDR3 protein. The sample comprises roughly 1.6 million distinct CDR3 sequences, roughly 35% of which are singletons, and around 0.3% rests with the top ten. Sequenced material: cord blood. The receptors stem from a newborn girl in good health. Both conserved end residues are part of each CDR3. A D gene is named only where the DNA matches it firmly. Not all rows give a size; the values are once, few, many and, for expanded clones, a class.

>TRBJ1-2|many|TRBD1|TRBV29-1
CSVRQGAYGYTF
TGCAGCGTTCGACAGGGGGCCTATGGCTACACCTTC
>TRBJ2-3|many|TRBD2|TRBV24-1
CATSGTDTQYF
TGTGCGACTAGCGGGACAGATACGCAGTATTTT
>TRBJ2-7|few|TRBD1|TRBV10-2
CASSESRLTGGYEQYF
TGCGCCAGCAGTGAGTCCAGATTGACAGGGGGCTACGAGCAGTACTTC
>TRBJ2-3|NA|NA|TRBV27
CASRVFHTDTQYF
TGTGCCAGCAGAGTTTTTCACACAGATACGCAGTATTTT
>TRBJ1-5|NA|NA|TRBV10-2
CASSPPWDRSNQPQHF
TGCGCCAGCAGCCCCCCCTGGGACCGAAGCAATCAGCCCCAGCATTTT
>TRBJ1-2|NA|NA|TRBV30
CACKGDRGYTF
TGTGCCTGCAAGGGAGACCGAGGCTACACCTTC
>TRBJ1-1|NA|NA|TRBV15
CATSRVGTVEAFF
TGTGCCACCAGCAGAGTTGGGACGGTAGAAGCTTTCTTT
>TRBJ2-7|NA|NA|TRBV9
CASSVGEGGDSATRIFYEQYF
TGTGCCAGCAGCGTAGGGGAGGGGGGGGACAGTGCGACCCGCATCTTCTACGAGCAGTACTTC
>TRBJ2-1|few|TRBD2|TRBV9
CAIQTGTSGQRWDNEQFF
TGTGCCATACAAACCGGGACTAGCGGTCAGAGGTGGGACAATGAGCAGTTCTTC
>TRBJ2-3|NA|NA|TRBV5-1
CASSLAWSSQRHTDTQYF
TGCGCCAGCAGCTTGGCTTGGTCCTCCCAGCGGCACACAGATACGCAGTATTTT
>TRBJ2-1|NA|TRBD2|TRBV29-1
CSVGTSGNEQFF
TGCAGCGTTGGGACTAGCGGGAATGAGCAGTTCTTC
>TRBJ1-4|NA|NA|TRBV12-3/TRBV12-4
CASSISGSFNEKLFF
TGTGCCAGCAGTATATCCGGGTCCTTTAATGAAAAACTGTTTTTT
>TRBJ1-6|few|TRBD1|TRBV20-1
CSAGQGLDSPLHF
TGCAGTGCTGGACAGGGGCTTGATTCACCCCTCCACTTT
>TRBJ1-1|NA|NA|TRBV4-2
CASSPGEPGLEAFF
TGTGCCAGCAGTCCCGGGGAACCGGGACTTGAAGCTTTCTTT
>TRBJ2-4|NA|TRBD2|TRBV4-1
CASSTRTSGTSQYF
TGCGCCAGCAGCACCCGGACTAGCGGGACTTCTCAGTACTTC
>TRBJ2-1|NA|TRBD1|TRBV29-1
CSVIRTGVSSYNEQFF
TGCAGCGTTATAAGGACAGGGGTGTCCTCCTACAATGAGCAGTTCTTC
>TRBJ1-2|NA|NA|TRBV5-1
CASSLIYQQGNCYGYTF
TGCGCCAGCAGCTTGATCTACCAACAGGGCAATTGTTATGGCTACACCTTC
>TRBJ2-7|few|TRBD1|TRBV6-5
CASSYGTGVTYEQYF
TGTGCCAGCAGTTACGGGACAGGGGTTACCTACGAGCAGTACTTC
>TRBJ2-7|NA|NA|TRBV11-2
CASSLMGHLFYEQYF
TGTGCCAGCAGCTTGATGGGACACCTTTTTTACGAGCAGTACTTC
>TRBJ2-7|NA|TRBD2|TRBV5-1
CASSSGTSGGYEQYF
TGCGCCAGCTCTTCTGGGACTAGCGGGGGCTACGAGCAGTACTTC
>TRBJ2-7|few|TRBD1|TRBV20-1
CSARDFPGQGPHEQYF
TGCAGTGCTAGAGATTTTCCGGGACAGGGGCCCCACGAGCAGTACTTC
>TRBJ1-4|few|NA|TRBV3-1
CASSPTRVGEKLFF
TGTGCCAGCAGCCCCACCCGGGTAGGGGAAAAACTGTTTTTT
>TRBJ1-1|NA|NA|TRBV21-1
CASSYDRVETEAFF
TGTGCCAGCAGCTATGACAGGGTGGAGACTGAAGCTTTCTTT
>TRBJ2-3|few|TRBD2|TRBV4-1
CASSQVLAGRTDTQYF
TGCGCCAGCAGCCAAGTGCTAGCGGGCCGCACAGATACGCAGTATTTT
>TRBJ2-1|few|NA|TRBV12-3/TRBV12-4
CASSLSGSWGNEQFF
TGTGCCAGCAGTTTATCGGGCTCCTGGGGTAATGAGCAGTTCTTC
>TRBJ2-7|NA|NA|TRBV29-1
CSVLGLYNEQYF
TGCAGCGTTCTAGGACTCTACAATGAGCAGTACTTC
>TRBJ1-6|NA|TRBD1|TRBV6-1
CVSSPRATGGPYNSPLHF
TGTGTCAGCAGTCCCCGGGCGACAGGGGGGCCTTATAATTCACCCCTCCACTTT
>TRBJ1-1|few|TRBD1|TRBV18
CASSPGTGEKAFF
TGTGCCAGCTCACCAGGGACAGGGGAGAAAGCTTTCTTT
>TRBJ1-2|NA|NA|TRBV19
CASSASGYGYTF
TGTGCCAGTAGTGCCAGCGGTTATGGCTACACCTTC
>TRBJ2-1|NA|NA|TRBV10-3
CAISDREYNEQFF
TGTGCCATCAGTGATCGGGAGTACAATGAGCAGTTCTTC
>TRBJ1-6|NA|NA|TRBV15
CATSTEGLYNSPLHF
TGTGCCACCAGCACCGAGGGGCTATATAATTCACCCCTCCACTTT
>TRBJ1-2|few|NA|TRBV27
CASSLSYSGGSYGYTF
TGTGCCAGCAGTTTATCCTACAGTGGGGGTAGCTATGGCTACACCTTC
>TRBJ2-7|NA|NA|TRBV20-1
CSANEGAGSSYEQYF
TGCAGTGCTAACGAAGGGGCGGGCTCCTCCTACGAGCAGTACTTC
>TRBJ1-1|few|NA|TRBV3-1
CASSQAPEGEAFF
TGTGCCAGCAGCCAGGCCCCCGAGGGAGAAGCTTTCTTT
>TRBJ2-5|NA|NA|TRBV5-6
CASSLNNYGETQYF
TGTGCCAGCAGCTTGAACAACTACGGGGAGACCCAGTACTTC
>TRBJ2-7|NA|NA|TRBV7-9
CASSSSRNYEQYF
TGTGCCAGCAGCTCGTCTCGGAACTACGAGCAGTACTTC
>TRBJ2-3|NA|NA|TRBV7-8
CASSPLQWGTDTQYF
TGTGCCAGCAGCCCTCTGCAGTGGGGCACAGATACGCAGTATTTT
>TRBJ1-2|NA|NA|TRBV5-1
CASSLGKGESYGYTF
TGCGCCAGCAGCTTGGGGAAGGGGGAGAGCTATGGCTACACCTTC
>TRBJ2-7|NA|TRBD1|TRBV20-1
CSASWGTGGSYEQYF
TGCAGTGCTAGCTGGGGGACAGGGGGCTCCTACGAGCAGTACTTC
>TRBJ2-1|NA|NA|TRBV7-9
CASSFTRSSSYNEQFF
TGTGCCAGCAGCTTTACTAGGTCTAGCTCCTACAATGAGCAGTTCTTC
>TRBJ2-7|NA|NA|TRBV24-1
CATRTILVRYEQYF
TGTGCCACCAGAACTATACTAGTCCGCTACGAGCAGTACTTC
>TRBJ2-7|NA|TRBD2|TRBV4-2
CASSQTSGGFPHEQYF
TGTGCCAGCAGCCAAACTAGCGGGGGGTTCCCCCACGAGCAGTACTTC
>TRBJ2-7|NA|TRBD2|TRBV18
CASSPGAGGYNEQYF
TGTGCCAGCTCACCAGGGGCGGGAGGCTACAATGAGCAGTACTTC
>TRBJ1-5|NA|NA|TRBV5-4
CASSLAGHHNQPQHF
TGTGCCAGCAGCTTAGCGGGACACCACAATCAGCCCCAGCATTTT
>TRBJ2-1|many|NA|TRBV11-2
CASSLVTSSYNEQFF
TGTGCCAGCAGCTTGGTTACTAGTTCCTACAATGAGCAGTTCTTC
>TRBJ2-7|few|NA|TRBV24-1
CATSDPPITFRDEQYF
TGTGCCACCAGTGATCCACCTATTACGTTTCGCGACGAGCAGTACTTC
>TRBJ2-7|NA|TRBD2|TRBV28
CASTNSGRLYEQYF
TGTGCCAGCACCAATAGCGGGAGACTCTACGAGCAGTACTTC
>TRBJ1-2|few|NA|TRBV15
CATSRARAFNYGYTF
TGTGCCACCAGCAGAGCCAGGGCTTTTAACTATGGCTACACCTTC